The sequence of this T cell receptor beta chain was determined in a study of Graves' ophthalmopathy and Graves' hyperthyroidism. This clonotype was recorded a few times. A much larger clone lies one base from this, so it may be a read error. RNA transcripts were the template, and TCR beta CDR3 regions were amplified from them. A first-round RT-PCR used HTBI primers, followed by a second-round multiplex PCR. TCRdb analysed the multiplex PCR reads with MiXCR anew, one entry per CDR3 protein. The table has about 400,000 distinct CDR3 sequences, less than 20% seen once. CDR1 is DFQATT and CDR2 is SNEGSKA in the germline V gene (reference sequence). The CDR3 contains 16 residues. No donor had other autoimmune disease, uncontrolled infection, pregnancy or lactation.

The TCR comes from a woman younger than 30 with stable Graves' hyperthyroidism. Sequences were obtained from peripheral blood. V gene TRBV20-1 combines with J gene TRBJ1-6, with a weak D call TRBD1 (6 bases). The CDR3 DNA follows: TGCAGTGCTAGAGAAATGTGGGGGCAGGGAGTCTCACACCTCCACTTT. Amino acids: CSAREMWGQGVSHLHF.